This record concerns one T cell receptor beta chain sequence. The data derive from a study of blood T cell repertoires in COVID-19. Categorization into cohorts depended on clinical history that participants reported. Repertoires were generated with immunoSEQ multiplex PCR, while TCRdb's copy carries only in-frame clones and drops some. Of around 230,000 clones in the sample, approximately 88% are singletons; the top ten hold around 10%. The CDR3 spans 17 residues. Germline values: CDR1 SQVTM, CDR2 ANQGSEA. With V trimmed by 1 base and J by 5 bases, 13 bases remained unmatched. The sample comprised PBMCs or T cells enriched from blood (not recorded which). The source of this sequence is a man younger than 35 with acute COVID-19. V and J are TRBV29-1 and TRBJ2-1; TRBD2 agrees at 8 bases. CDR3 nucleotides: TGCAGCGTTGAAGGTGTTTGGGCGGGAGGCCCCCACAATGAGCAGTTCTTC. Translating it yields CSVEGVWAGGPHNEQFF.